The TCR beta chain under discussion was sequenced for a study of blood T cell repertoires in COVID-19. On the study more broadly: Spain, Italy and the United States supplied samples that represented acute and convalescent COVID-19. Sources were T cells, B-cell-depleted T cells, or PBMCs; the material itself was cDNA or gDNA.

In the authors' workflow: It was from reference gene primer amplification that nucleated cell counts were estimated. The table came from immunoSEQ multiplex PCR; TCRdb's copy has only in-frame clones and leaves some out. Clone size and V and J calls were adopted from that table, with D and trimming inferred from the DNA. The sample has over 50,000 clones, about 91% seen once; the top ten hold roughly 6%. Germline values: CDR1 SEHNR, CDR2 FQNEAQ (reference sequence). The CDR3 is made up of 15 amino acids. Trimming pared 6 bases from V and 4 bases from J, leaving 16 bases between. The receptor was isolated from a man aged 50 to 59 with active COVID-19. The chain has TRBV7-9 and TRBJ1-5; D ambiguous. The specimen sequenced was peripheral blood. The DNA for the CDR3 is TGTGCCAGCAGACCGTCAGCGACCCCAAATCAGCCCCAGCATTTT. Protein product: CASRPSATPNQPQHF.